A single T cell receptor (beta chain) is shown here with its context. This entry comes from a study of blood T cell repertoires in COVID-19. Germline V lookup: CDR1 MNHNS, CDR2 SASEGT. Between the trimmed V and J ends, which lost 3 bases and 0 bases, there was a span of 12 bases. This CDR3 contains 15 residues. In the source study's methods: Amplification with reference gene primers provided the estimates of nucleated cell counts. TCRdb's table, derived via immunoSEQ multiplex PCR, lists solely in-frame clones and lacks some. That table is the source of V, J and clone size, and D and trimming were worked out from the DNA. The sample yields over 200,000 clones, over 70% seen once.

The sequence derives from a man at least 80 years old with acute or convalescent COVID-19. The chain carries TRBV6-1 and TRBJ2-7; possibly TRBD2 for D (7 bases). Sample: peripheral blood. The CDR3 here is CASSDWGGPSYEQYF. The CDR3 DNA reads TGTGCCAGCAGTGATTGGGGGGGGCCCTCCTACGAGCAGTACTTC.